A selection of T cell receptor beta chains follows, all from one sample in a study of blood T cell repertoires in COVID-19. The repertoire was sequenced with immunoSEQ multiplex PCR; TCRdb's copy has only in-frame clones and lacks some. The sample records 250,000 to 350,000 clones, around 90% being singletons. The sequenced sample consisted of peripheral blood. Receptors were obtained from a man aged 18 to 30 with active or convalescent COVID-19. CDR3s include the opening cysteine and the closing phenylalanine or tryptophan. Fields, in order: clone size, D gene, V gene, J gene, CDR3 protein, CDR3 DNA. A D gene is named only where the DNA matches it firmly. Clone sizes are given selectively: once, few, many, or a class where the clone is expanded.

clone size: NA
D gene: TRBD1
V gene: TRBV18
J gene: TRBJ2-3
CDR3 protein: CASSPTDRVDTQYF
CDR3 DNA: TGTGCCAGCTCACCAACGGACAGGGTAGATACGCAGTATTTT

clone size: NA
D gene: TRBD2
V gene: TRBV7-8
J gene: TRBJ2-1
CDR3 protein: CASSLREGPDEQFF
CDR3 DNA: TGTGCCAGCAGCTTGCGGGAGGGCCCGGATGAGCAGTTCTTC

clone size: NA
D gene: NA
V gene: TRBV11-2
J gene: TRBJ2-3
CDR3 protein: CASSVFTDTQYF
CDR3 DNA: TGTGCCAGCAGCGTATTCACAGATACGCAGTATTTT

clone size: NA
D gene: TRBD1
V gene: TRBV19
J gene: TRBJ1-6
CDR3 protein: CASNDRVYSPLHF
CDR3 DNA: TGTGCCAGTAACGACAGGGTATATTCACCCCTCCACTTT

clone size: NA
D gene: NA
V gene: TRBV5-1
J gene: TRBJ2-2
CDR3 protein: CASSSGNSNTGELFF
CDR3 DNA: TGCGCCAGCAGCAGCGGAAATTCGAACACCGGGGAGCTGTTTTTT

clone size: NA
D gene: NA
V gene: TRBV4-3
J gene: TRBJ2-3
CDR3 protein: CASSQTVLDTQYF
CDR3 DNA: TGCGCCAGCAGCCAGACAGTCCTCGATACGCAGTATTTT

clone size: NA
D gene: TRBD2
V gene: TRBV6-6
J gene: TRBJ2-3
CDR3 protein: CASSYGLAGHTDTQYF
CDR3 DNA: TGTGCCAGCAGTTACGGACTAGCGGGGCACACAGATACGCAGTATTTT

clone size: once
D gene: NA
V gene: TRBV15
J gene: TRBJ1-1
CDR3 protein: CATSRVLVNTEAFF
CDR3 DNA: TGTGCCACCAGCAGAGTTCTTGTGAACACTGAAGCTTTCTTT

clone size: NA
D gene: TRBD1
V gene: TRBV6-2/TRBV6-3
J gene: TRBJ1-2
CDR3 protein: CASSKPAGGDYGYTF
CDR3 DNA: TGTGCCAGCAGCAAACCCGCAGGGGGCGACTATGGCTACACCTTC

clone size: NA
D gene: NA
V gene: TRBV6-1
J gene: TRBJ2-6
CDR3 protein: CASSEEGNFSGANVLTF
CDR3 DNA: TGTGCCAGCAGTGAGGAGGGAAACTTCTCTGGGGCCAACGTCCTGACTTTC

clone size: NA
D gene: TRBD2
V gene: TRBV5-6
J gene: TRBJ2-1
CDR3 protein: CASSRIGRGTEDEQFF
CDR3 DNA: TGTGCCAGCAGCCGGATCGGGCGGGGGACGGAGGATGAGCAGTTCTTC

clone size: NA
D gene: TRBD2
V gene: TRBV27
J gene: TRBJ2-1
CDR3 protein: CASSLLTSGAYNEQFF
CDR3 DNA: TGTGCCAGCAGTTTACTTACTAGCGGGGCCTACAATGAGCAGTTCTTC

clone size: NA
D gene: NA
V gene: TRBV4-1
J gene: TRBJ2-1
CDR3 protein: CASSLPRGFTHNEQFF
CDR3 DNA: TGCGCCAGCAGCTTACCGAGAGGGTTTACGCACAATGAGCAGTTCTTC

clone size: NA
D gene: NA
V gene: TRBV15
J gene: TRBJ1-4
CDR3 protein: CATSPPGVGEKLFF
CDR3 DNA: TGTGCCACCAGCCCCCCGGGGGTGGGTGAAAAACTGTTTTTT

clone size: NA
D gene: NA
V gene: TRBV27
J gene: TRBJ1-5
CDR3 protein: CASGLGGNQPQHF
CDR3 DNA: TGTGCCAGCGGTCTGGGGGGAAATCAGCCCCAGCATTTT

clone size: NA
D gene: NA
V gene: TRBV18
J gene: TRBJ1-1
CDR3 protein: CASSPREGTTEAFF
CDR3 DNA: TGTGCCAGCTCACCACGCGAGGGAACAACTGAAGCTTTCTTT

clone size: NA
D gene: TRBD1
V gene: TRBV7-6
J gene: TRBJ2-7
CDR3 protein: CASSLEPGQGRYEQYF
CDR3 DNA: TGTGCCAGCAGCTTAGAACCGGGACAGGGGAGGTACGAGCAGTACTTC

clone size: NA
D gene: NA
V gene: TRBV5-1
J gene: TRBJ2-5
CDR3 protein: CASSFNQETQYF
CDR3 DNA: TGCGCCAGCAGTTTCAACCAAGAGACCCAGTACTTC

clone size: NA
D gene: TRBD1
V gene: TRBV10-1
J gene: TRBJ2-2
CDR3 protein: CASSLGTGGLGELFF
CDR3 DNA: TGCGCCAGCAGCCTCGGGACAGGGGGCTTAGGGGAGCTGTTTTTT

clone size: NA
D gene: NA
V gene: TRBV5-5
J gene: TRBJ1-6
CDR3 protein: CASSQTLAGNSPLHF
CDR3 DNA: TGTGCCAGCAGCCAAACGCTCGCCGGTAATTCACCCCTCCACTTT

clone size: once
D gene: NA
V gene: TRBV28
J gene: TRBJ2-6
CDR3 protein: CASSLQGFGANVLTF
CDR3 DNA: TGTGCCAGCAGTTTACAGGGTTTTGGGGCCAACGTCCTGACTTTC

clone size: NA
D gene: NA
V gene: TRBV6-1
J gene: TRBJ1-2
CDR3 protein: CASSESGSYYGYTF
CDR3 DNA: TGTGCCAGCAGTGAATCAGGCAGCTACTATGGCTACACCTTC

clone size: once
D gene: NA
V gene: TRBV18
J gene: TRBJ2-3
CDR3 protein: CASSPPTTLGDTQYF
CDR3 DNA: TGTGCCAGCTCACCACCGACTACGTTGGGAGATACGCAGTATTTT

clone size: NA
D gene: NA
V gene: TRBV7-9
J gene: TRBJ2-7
CDR3 protein: CASSLAFSYEQYF
CDR3 DNA: TGTGCCAGCAGCTTAGCGTTCTCTTACGAGCAGTACTTC

clone size: NA
D gene: TRBD2
V gene: TRBV24-1
J gene: TRBJ2-7
CDR3 protein: CATSVAGAESYEQYF
CDR3 DNA: TGTGCCACCAGTGTAGCGGGAGCTGAATCCTACGAGCAGTACTTC

clone size: NA
D gene: NA
V gene: TRBV7-2
J gene: TRBJ1-2
CDR3 protein: CASSLVGGTDYGYTF
CDR3 DNA: TGTGCCAGCAGCTTAGTTGGAGGGACGGACTATGGCTACACCTTC

clone size: NA
D gene: TRBD2
V gene: TRBV6-5
J gene: TRBJ2-7
CDR3 protein: CASGGSGSLYEQYF
CDR3 DNA: TGTGCCAGCGGGGGTAGCGGGAGTCTCTACGAGCAGTACTTC

clone size: NA
D gene: NA
V gene: TRBV16
J gene: TRBJ2-1
CDR3 protein: CASSPPSAEYNEQFF
CDR3 DNA: TGTGCCAGCAGCCCCCCTAGCGCCGAATACAATGAGCAGTTCTTC

clone size: NA
D gene: NA
V gene: TRBV27
J gene: TRBJ2-3
CDR3 protein: CASSPTVASTDTQYF
CDR3 DNA: TGTGCCAGCAGTCCCACCGTAGCTAGCACAGATACGCAGTATTTT

clone size: NA
D gene: TRBD2
V gene: TRBV6-5
J gene: TRBJ2-3
CDR3 protein: CAGKLAGVPDTQYF
CDR3 DNA: TGTGCCGGAAAACTAGCGGGAGTGCCAGATACGCAGTATTTT

clone size: NA
D gene: NA
V gene: TRBV2
J gene: TRBJ2-3
CDR3 protein: CASSEQGGHTDTQYF
CDR3 DNA: TGTGCCAGCAGTGAACAGGGCGGCCACACAGATACGCAGTATTTT

clone size: NA
D gene: TRBD1
V gene: TRBV24-1
J gene: TRBJ2-1
CDR3 protein: CATRDRGVGEQFF
CDR3 DNA: TGTGCCACCAGGGACAGGGGGGTCGGTGAGCAGTTCTTC

clone size: NA
D gene: NA
V gene: TRBV7-2
J gene: TRBJ1-2
CDR3 protein: CASSLTVQGGYGYTF
CDR3 DNA: TGTGCCAGCAGCTTAACGGTCCAGGGCGGCTATGGCTACACCTTC

clone size: NA
D gene: NA
V gene: TRBV9
J gene: TRBJ2-1
CDR3 protein: CASSVVEGVHEQFF
CDR3 DNA: TGTGCCAGCAGCGTAGTGGAGGGAGTCCATGAGCAGTTCTTC

clone size: NA
D gene: NA
V gene: TRBV7-6
J gene: TRBJ2-3
CDR3 protein: CASSRLFGGGRDTQYF
CDR3 DNA: TGTGCCAGCAGCCGTCTCTTCGGGGGTGGGCGGGATACGCAGTATTTT

clone size: NA
D gene: TRBD1
V gene: TRBV19
J gene: TRBJ1-2
CDR3 protein: CASSIRRGHGYTF
CDR3 DNA: TGTGCCAGTAGTATCCGCAGGGGGCACGGCTACACCTTC

clone size: few
D gene: TRBD1
V gene: TRBV10-3
J gene: TRBJ1-3
CDR3 protein: CAISESLGTAHTSSGNTIYF
CDR3 DNA: TGTGCCATCAGTGAGTCATTAGGGACAGCCCATACGAGCTCTGGAAACACCATATATTTT

clone size: NA
D gene: TRBD1
V gene: TRBV9
J gene: TRBJ1-6
CDR3 protein: CASSTPGTGYNSPLHF
CDR3 DNA: TGTGCCAGCAGCACTCCCGGGACAGGATATAATTCACCCCTCCACTTT

clone size: NA
D gene: TRBD2
V gene: TRBV29-1
J gene: TRBJ2-3
CDR3 protein: CSAGRASGRNTQYF
CDR3 DNA: TGCAGCGCCGGACGGGCTAGCGGGAGGAATACGCAGTATTTT

clone size: NA
D gene: NA
V gene: TRBV7-2
J gene: TRBJ1-5
CDR3 protein: CASSLVQQEPQHF
CDR3 DNA: TGTGCCAGCAGCTTAGTCCAGCAGGAGCCCCAGCATTTT

clone size: NA
D gene: NA
V gene: TRBV19
J gene: TRBJ1-5
CDR3 protein: CASEDRLSNQPQHF
CDR3 DNA: TGTGCCAGCGAAGACAGGTTGAGCAATCAGCCCCAGCATTTT

clone size: NA
D gene: TRBD2
V gene: TRBV24-1
J gene: TRBJ2-5
CDR3 protein: CATSDGPGLGPETQYF
CDR3 DNA: TGTGCCACCAGTGATGGACCGGGACTAGGCCCAGAGACCCAGTACTTC

clone size: once
D gene: NA
V gene: TRBV18
J gene: TRBJ1-1
CDR3 protein: CASSELGGDTEAFF
CDR3 DNA: TGTGCCAGCTCAGAGCTCGGGGGAGACACTGAAGCTTTCTTT

clone size: NA
D gene: NA
V gene: TRBV14
J gene: TRBJ1-2
CDR3 protein: CASSGKGTGLYGYTF
CDR3 DNA: TGTGCCAGCAGCGGAAAGGGTACAGGATTATATGGCTACACCTTC

clone size: NA
D gene: TRBD2
V gene: TRBV15
J gene: TRBJ2-3
CDR3 protein: CATSRGLAPVTDTQYF
CDR3 DNA: TGTGCCACCAGCAGAGGACTAGCTCCAGTCACAGATACGCAGTATTTT

clone size: NA
D gene: TRBD1
V gene: TRBV10-3
J gene: TRBJ2-7
CDR3 protein: CAISLGTGGHYEQYF
CDR3 DNA: TGTGCCATCAGTCTTGGGACAGGGGGTCACTACGAGCAGTACTTC

clone size: NA
D gene: NA
V gene: TRBV18
J gene: TRBJ2-2
CDR3 protein: CASSLSLVGQTNTGELFF
CDR3 DNA: TGTGCCAGCTCACTTAGCCTAGTGGGACAAACCAACACCGGGGAGCTGTTTTTT

clone size: NA
D gene: TRBD2
V gene: TRBV2
J gene: TRBJ2-1
CDR3 protein: CASTQAGGYNEQFF
CDR3 DNA: TGTGCCAGCACCCAAGCGGGAGGCTACAATGAGCAGTTCTTC

clone size: NA
D gene: NA
V gene: TRBV7-2
J gene: TRBJ1-4
CDR3 protein: CASSLLPPGEKLFF
CDR3 DNA: TGTGCCAGCAGCTTATTACCTCCCGGGGAAAAACTGTTTTTT

clone size: few
D gene: NA
V gene: TRBV29-1
J gene: TRBJ1-2
CDR3 protein: CSVAAGVNYGYTF
CDR3 DNA: TGCAGCGTTGCGGCAGGGGTTAACTATGGCTACACCTTC

clone size: NA
D gene: TRBD1
V gene: TRBV7-7
J gene: TRBJ2-3
CDR3 protein: CASSGQGPPDTQYF
CDR3 DNA: TGTGCCAGCAGCGGACAGGGTCCCCCAGATACGCAGTATTTT

clone size: once
D gene: TRBD1
V gene: TRBV28
J gene: TRBJ1-2
CDR3 protein: CASWTGVINYGYTF
CDR3 DNA: TGTGCCAGTTGGACAGGGGTGATCAACTATGGCTACACCTTC

clone size: NA
D gene: TRBD1
V gene: TRBV27
J gene: TRBJ2-5
CDR3 protein: CASSQQGQVRLTAQYF
CDR3 DNA: TGTGCCAGCAGCCAACAAGGACAGGTTCGGCTGACGGCCCAGTACTTC

clone size: NA
D gene: TRBD1
V gene: TRBV18
J gene: TRBJ2-4
CDR3 protein: CASSPLQGQGAKNIQYF
CDR3 DNA: TGTGCCAGCTCACCACTACAAGGACAGGGAGCCAAAAACATTCAGTACTTC

clone size: NA
D gene: NA
V gene: TRBV20-1
J gene: TRBJ1-1
CDR3 protein: CSARARVRAFF
CDR3 DNA: TGCAGTGCTAGAGCCAGGGTAAGAGCTTTCTTT